A single sample is the source of the 30 T cell receptor beta chains below, sequenced in a study of OX40 agonist ivuxolimab in advanced cancers. Measured with immunoSEQ multiplex PCR; TCRdb has only the in-frame clones, and not every one. This table holds 40,000 to 60,000 clones, over 75% found once. The source material was CD4+ or CD8+ T cells sorted from blood, sampled in a trial of the OX40 agonist ivuxolimab. The receptors were sampled from an adult with an advanced solid tumor such as melanoma, head and neck, liver or kidney cancer.

The chain recombines TRBV18 with TRBJ2-2; 8 positions match TRBD2. The CDR3 runs to 17 residues. From germline, CDR1 is KGHSH and CDR2 LQKENI. V gave up 2 bases and J gave up 0 bases; unmatched junction bases: 5. For the CDR3, the DNA is TGTGCCAGCTCACCATTCGAAGCGGGGGCGAACACCGGGGAGCTGTTTTTT. The encoded protein is CASSPFEAGANTGELFF.

The CDR3 bases are TGTGCCTGGGGCCGACAGGGTAACACTGAAGCTTTCTTT. Protein product: CAWGRQGNTEAFF. The J gene is TRBJ1-1, the V gene TRBV30; TRBD1 agrees at 7 bases. CDR3 length: 13 amino acids. The trim removed 5 bases at V and 2 bases at J, leaving 5 bases unmatched. The germline V gene encodes CDR1 GTSNPN and CDR2 SVGIG (reference sequence).

The chain uses TRBV21-1 and TRBJ1-2; the table's D call TRBD1 went unverified against the DNA. TRBV21-1 is a pseudogene segment. This CDR3 has 16 residues. CDR3: CASTYRGCIPNYGYTF. Here the CDR3 DNA reads TGTGCCAGCACCTACAGGGGGTGTATACCTAACTATGGCTACACCTTC.

The chain is built from TRBV11-2 and TRBJ1-1; TRBD1 matches at 7 bases. This CDR3 has 15 amino acids. Germline lookup yields CDR1 SGHAT and CDR2 FQNNGV. Trimming at V came to 3 bases and at J to 5 bases, leaving 9 bases not matched to a gene. The CDR3 DNA sequence: TGTGCCAGCAGCTTCTCACCCGGGACAGCGACTGAAGCTTTCTTT. Amino acids: CASSFSPGTATEAFF.

The rearrangement uses TRBV4-3 and TRBJ2-7; D gene uncertain. CDR1 LGHNA and CDR2 YSLEER come from the germline V gene. Trimming took 0 bases from V and 1 from J, leaving 7 bases between them. The CDR3 runs to 14 residues. This chain's CDR3 is CASSQDSGSYEQYF. In DNA, the CDR3 is TGCGCCAGCAGCCAAGATTCCGGGTCCTACGAGCAGTACTTC.

The CDR3 is CASSLGSALRAFF. In DNA, the CDR3 is TGTGCCAGCAGCTTAGGGTCAGCCCTCAGGGCTTTCTTT. This chain connects TRBV11-2 to TRBJ1-1; D is undetermined. The CDR3 has 13 amino acids. V was pared by 1 base and J by 11 bases, with 14 bases between. CDR1 and CDR2 (germline): SGHAT, FQNNGV.

V gene TRBV7-9 combines with J gene TRBJ1-1, with D uncertain. Between the trimmed V and J ends, which lost 6 bases and 0 bases, there was a span of 14 bases. Germline V gene data show CDR1 as SEHNR and CDR2 as FQNEAQ (reference sequence). CDR3 size: 15 residues. CDR3 DNA: TGTGCCAGCAGTACCCTGGGAGGTTTGAACACTGAAGCTTTCTTT. It codes for CASSTLGGLNTEAFF.

This clone was recorded only once. The rearrangement uses TRBV19 and TRBJ2-1; a possible D gene is TRBD2 (5 bases). Trimming left V 7 bases short and J 0 bases short, with 10 bases between. This CDR3 comprises 14 residues. Germline V CDR1 and CDR2: LNHDA, SQIVND (reference sequence). This chain's CDR3 is CASKVGSSYNEQFF. Written as DNA, the CDR3 is TGTGCCAGTAAAGTAGGGAGCTCCTACAATGAGCAGTTCTTC. Based on the CDR3 plus reference TRBV19 and TRBJ2-1, the full variable domain is DGGITQSPKYLFRKEGQNVTLSCEQNLNHDAMYWYRQDPGQGLRLIYYSQIVNDFQKGDIAEGYSVSREKKESFPLTVTSAQKNPTAFYLCASKVGSSYNEQFFGPGTRLTVL.

The V call is TRBV9, the J call TRBJ1-1; D ambiguous. CDR1 is SGDLS, CDR2 YYNGEE, per germline. V lost 4 bases to trimming and J lost 0 bases, with 13 bases between them. The CDR3 is 15 amino acids. The DNA of the CDR3 is TGTGCCAGCAGCCCCTTTGGGCCTCTGAACACTGAAGCTTTCTTT. Translating it yields CASSPFGPLNTEAFF.

The chain is built from TRBV5-6 and TRBJ2-7; a weak D match, TRBD1 (6 bases). Trimming pared 4 bases from V and 6 bases from J, leaving 8 bases between. The CDR3 is 11 amino acids. Per germline, CDR1 SGHDT and CDR2 YYEEEE. DNA for the CDR3: TGTGCCAGCAGCCTAGGGGGCGAGCAGTACTTC. Amino acids: CASSLGGEQYF.

The chain carries TRBV7-9 and TRBJ1-4; no definite D call. CDR3 length: 11 residues. The ends were cut back, 7 bases at V and 8 bases at J, with 8 bases in the middle. Germline CDR1 is SEHNR and CDR2 is FQNEAQ (reference sequence). The CDR3 DNA is TGTGCCAGCACGGAAAAAGAAAAACTGTTTTTT. Its protein is CASTEKEKLFF.

This sequence joins TRBV11-2 and TRBJ2-1, with 11 bases identical to TRBD1. The junction had 7 bases not matched to a gene; V was cut back by 5 bases and J by 7 bases. The CDR3 covers 15 residues. CDR1 is SGHAT and CDR2 is FQNNGV in the germline V gene. DNA for the CDR3: TGTGCCAGCAGCACCCGGACAGGGGGCTGGAATGAGCAGTTCTTC. This gives the protein CASSTRTGGWNEQFF. The full variable domain, rest sourced from reference TRBV11-2 and TRBJ2-1, is EAGVAQSPRYKIIEKRQSVAFWCNPISGHATLYWYQQILGQGPKLLIQFQNNGVVDDSQLPKDRFSAERLKGVDSTLKIQPAKLEDSAVYLCASSTRTGGWNEQFFGPGTRLTVL.

The rearrangement uses TRBV4-1 and TRBJ2-7; the match to TRBD2 covers 8 bases. V trimming: 4 bases; J trimming: 2 bases; junction bases outside the gene matches: 10. Germline assignment: CDR1 MGHRA and CDR2 YSYEKL. This CDR3 has 16 residues. The CDR3 spells CASSPPFGLAPYEQYF. For the CDR3, the DNA is TGCGCCAGCAGCCCCCCCTTCGGACTAGCTCCCTACGAGCAGTACTTC.

V usage is TRBV10-1 and J usage is TRBJ2-7; perhaps TRBD1 as D (5 bases). V lost 0 bases and J lost 8, with 8 bases in between. Germline loops: CDR1 WNHNN, CDR2 SYGVQD (reference sequence). The length of the CDR3 is 12 residues. This CDR3 reads CASSESPGKQYF. CDR3 bases: TGCGCCAGCAGTGAGTCCCCAGGGAAGCAGTACTTC.

V is TRBV28 and J is TRBJ2-1, with D possibly matching TRBD1 (6 bases). This CDR3 has 15 amino acids. Germline assignment: CDR1 MDHEN and CDR2 SYDVKM. The V end was cut by 5 bases, the J end by 5 bases, with 16 bases between. The CDR3 nucleotides read TGTGCCAGCAGTACACAGGGATCCGGCCACAATGAGCAGTTCTTC. Protein: CASSTQGSGHNEQFF.

This chain connects TRBV5-1 to TRBJ1-2; TRBD1 aligns across 11 bases. J gave up 5 bases and V 0 bases, and 6 bases lay outside the gene matches. Germline V gene data show CDR1 as SGHRS and CDR2 as YFSETQ. CDR3 length: 16 residues. The CDR3, as DNA: TGCGCCAGCAGCTTGGCTGCCGGGACAGGGGGGTATGGCTACACCTTC. Translation: CASSLAAGTGGYGYTF.

The chain links TRBV30 to TRBJ2-1; 16 bases are shared with TRBD2. CDR1 is GTSNPN, CDR2 SVGIG, per germline (reference sequence). J was trimmed by 2 bases and V by 5 bases; bases with no gene match: 15. This CDR3 comprises 20 residues. The CDR3 is CAWSGSTGTSGRATYNEQFF. DNA of the CDR3: TGTGCCTGGTCCGGTTCCACCGGGACTAGCGGGAGGGCCACCTACAATGAGCAGTTCTTC.

The rearrangement joins TRBV18 to TRBJ2-1; 8 nucleotides align to TRBD1. The J segment lost 6 bases and the V segment lost 4 bases, leaving 2 bases of the junction unmatched. The CDR3 has 13 amino acids. Germline-derived CDR1 and CDR2 are KGHSH and LQKENI. The CDR3 protein is CASSRQGSNEQFF. For the CDR3, the DNA is TGTGCCAGCTCACGACAGGGGTCCAATGAGCAGTTCTTC. The variable domain in full, completed from reference TRBV18 and TRBJ2-1, reads NAGVMQNPRHLVRRRGQEARLRCSPMKGHSHVYWYRQLPEEGLKFMVYLQKENIIDESGMPKERFSAEFPKEGPSILRIQQVVRGDSAAYFCASSRQGSNEQFFGPGTRLTVL.

The chain is built from TRBV7-6 and TRBJ2-7, with D possibly being TRBD1 (6 bases). V shed 1 base and J shed 0 bases, with 10 bases lying between them. The CDR3 has 15 residues. Germline loops: CDR1 SGHVS, CDR2 FNYEAQ. This CDR3 is CASSLGQGPSYEQYF. The CDR3, as DNA: TGTGCCAGCAGCTTAGGCCAGGGGCCCTCCTACGAGCAGTACTTC.

The rearrangement links TRBV30 to TRBJ2-6, with a weak D call TRBD1 (5 bases). The CDR3 sequence is 18 residues long. In germline, CDR1 is GTSNPN, CDR2 SVGIG (reference sequence). V was pared by 0 bases and J by 1 base, with 16 bases between. The CDR3 nucleotides are TGTGCCTGGAGTGTATGGGGCAGTGAAGGATCTGGGGCCAACGTCCTGACTTTC. This sequence encodes CAWSVWGSEGSGANVLTF.

The chain uses TRBV6-6 and TRBJ1-2, with D possibly matching TRBD1 (5 bases). The CDR3 is made up of 12 amino acids. V lost 8 bases, J lost 2 bases, and 9 bases lay in between. CDR1 MNHNY and CDR2 SVGAGI come from the germline V gene (reference sequence). DNA for the CDR3: TGTGCCAGCGGGGACCAAAACTATGGCTACACCTTC. Translated, it gives CASGDQNYGYTF.

The chain joins TRBV12-5 to TRBJ2-7; D not certain. Per germline, CDR1 LGHNT and CDR2 FRNRAP. Deletions cut 4 bases from V and 7 bases from J, with 11 bases between. This CDR3 contains 12 residues. CDR3 DNA: TGTGCTAGTGGTTCCCCCATCTCGGAGCAGTACTTC. Protein product: CASGSPISEQYF.

The J gene is TRBJ1-1, the V gene TRBV29-1; 7 bases are a match to TRBD1. From germline, CDR1 is SQVTM and CDR2 ANQGSEA. This CDR3 has 13 amino acids. J lost 3 bases, V lost 3 bases, and 4 bases had no gene match. The DNA of the CDR3 is TGCAGCGTTGATCAGGGGGGAGACACTGAAGCTTTCTTT. This codes for CSVDQGGDTEAFF.

Comments on this clone: A read error is likely, as this CDR3 ends without the conserved phenylalanine or tryptophan. The rearrangement uses TRBV28 and TRBJ1-2; unclear D gene. The ends were cut back, 2 bases at V and 8 bases at J, with 21 bases in the middle. The V gene's germline CDR1 is MDHEN and CDR2 SYDVKM. CDR3 length: 16 amino acids. This chain's CDR3 is CASSLSGLRGRVGYTS. The CDR3 DNA is TGTGCCAGCAGTTTAAGCGGGCTCCGAGGACGGGTAGGCTACACCTCC.

The rearrangement uses TRBV18 and TRBJ2-3; 10 bases agree with TRBD1. This CDR3 region has 15 residues. Losses at the gene ends were 3 bases for V and 4 bases for J; bases not matched to a gene: 4. The germline CDR1 and CDR2 sequences are KGHSH and LQKENI. The CDR3 is CASSPNGQGADTQYF. In nucleotides, the CDR3 is TGTGCCAGCTCACCGAATGGACAGGGGGCAGATACGCAGTATTTT.

The chain joins TRBV12-5 to TRBJ2-3; D not certain. CDR1 and CDR2 (germline): LGHNT, FRNRAP. V lost 7 bases, J lost 2 bases, and 13 bases lay in between. This CDR3 has 14 amino acids. This chain's CDR3 is CASASVLSTDTQYF. In DNA form, the CDR3 reads TGTGCTAGTGCCTCGGTGCTGTCCACAGATACGCAGTATTTT. Full variable domain (remainder filled in from reference TRBV12-5 and TRBJ2-3): DARVTQTPRHKVTEMGQEVTMRCQPILGHNTVFWYRQTMMQGLELLAYFRNRAPLDDSGMPKDRFSAEMPDATLATLKIQPSEPRDSAVYFCASASVLSTDTQYFGPGTRLTVL.

J is TRBJ2-5 and V is TRBV6-1; D possibly uses TRBD1 or TRBD2 (5 bases each). Germline V gives CDR1 MNHNS, CDR2 SASEGT. The CDR3 loop spans 14 amino acids. Trimming pared 2 bases from V and 5 bases from J, leaving 12 bases between. The CDR3 coding sequence is TGTGCCAGCAGTGAATGGGGCGGGCGGGAGACCCAGTACTTC. It translates to CASSEWGGRETQYF.

This chain uses TRBV10-3 with TRBJ2-3, with TRBD2 matching over 7 bases. The CDR3 totals 15 residues. The V segment lost 2 bases and the J segment 0 bases; nucleotides outside the gene matches: 2. Germline CDR1 and CDR2: ENHRY and SYGVKD. The CDR3 spells CAISEAGLSTDTQYF. The CDR3 DNA follows: TGTGCCATCAGTGAGGCGGGACTAAGCACAGATACGCAGTATTTT.

CDR3 nucleotide sequence: TGTGCCAGCTCACCACCGAGTACGGGGTTCGGAGAGCAGTTCTTC. Protein sequence: CASSPPSTGFGEQFF. The chain uses TRBV18 and TRBJ2-1, with D tentatively TRBD2 (5 bases). V lost 0 bases and J lost 10, with 16 bases in between. The V gene's germline CDR1 is KGHSH and CDR2 LQKENI. This CDR3 comprises 15 residues.

The CDR3 nucleotides read TGCGCCAGCAGCTTGGCGGAAGACAGTGGGGATTATAATTCACCCCTCCACTTT. It encodes CASSLAEDSGDYNSPLHF. The chain uses TRBV5-1 and TRBJ1-6; a weak D match, TRBD1 (5 bases). Trimming took 0 bases from V and 4 from J, leaving 17 bases between them. The CDR3 is 18 residues long. CDR1 is SGHRS, CDR2 YFSETQ, per germline.